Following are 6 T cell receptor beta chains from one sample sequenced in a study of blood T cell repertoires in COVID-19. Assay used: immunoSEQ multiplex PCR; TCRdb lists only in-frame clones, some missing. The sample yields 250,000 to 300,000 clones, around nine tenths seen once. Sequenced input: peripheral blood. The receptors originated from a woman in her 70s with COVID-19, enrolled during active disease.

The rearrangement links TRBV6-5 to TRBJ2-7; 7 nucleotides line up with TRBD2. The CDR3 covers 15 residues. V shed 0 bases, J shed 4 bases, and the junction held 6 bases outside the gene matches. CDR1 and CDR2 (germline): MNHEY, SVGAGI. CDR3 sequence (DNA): TGTGCCAGCAGTTACTCGAGGGCGGGAGCGTACGAGCAGTACTTC. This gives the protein CASSYSRAGAYEQYF.

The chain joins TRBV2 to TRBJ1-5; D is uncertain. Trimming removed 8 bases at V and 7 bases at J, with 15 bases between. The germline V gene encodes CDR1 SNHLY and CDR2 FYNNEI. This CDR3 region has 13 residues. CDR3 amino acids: CASRGGSGQPQHF. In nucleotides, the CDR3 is TGTGCCAGCCGAGGAGGAAGTGGGCAGCCCCAGCATTTT. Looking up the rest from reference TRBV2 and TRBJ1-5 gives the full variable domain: EPEVTQTPSHQVTQMGQEVILRCVPISNHLYFYWYRQILGQKVEFLVSFYNNEISEKSEIFDDQFSVERPDGSNFTLKIRSTKLEDSAMYFCASRGGSGQPQHFGDGTRLSIL.

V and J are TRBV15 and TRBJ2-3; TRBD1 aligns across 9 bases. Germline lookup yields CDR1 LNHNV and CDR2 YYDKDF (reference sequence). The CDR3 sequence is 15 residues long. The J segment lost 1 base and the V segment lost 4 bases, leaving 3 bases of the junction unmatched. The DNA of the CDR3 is TGTGCCACCAGCAAACGGACAGGGGGCACAGATACGCAGTATTTT. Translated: CATSKRTGGTDTQYF.

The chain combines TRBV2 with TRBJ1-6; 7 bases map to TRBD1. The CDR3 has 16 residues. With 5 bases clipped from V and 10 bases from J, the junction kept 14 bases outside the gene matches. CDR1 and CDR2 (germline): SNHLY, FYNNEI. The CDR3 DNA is TGTGCCAGCAGTTCTACGACAGGGCGAGGGGGCTCACCCCTCCACTTT. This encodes CASSSTTGRGGSPLHF.

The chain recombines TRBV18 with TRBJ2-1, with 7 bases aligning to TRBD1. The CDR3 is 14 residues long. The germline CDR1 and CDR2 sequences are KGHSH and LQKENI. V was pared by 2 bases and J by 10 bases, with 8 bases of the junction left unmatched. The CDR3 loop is CASSPETGIWEQFF. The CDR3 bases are TGTGCCAGCTCACCAGAGACAGGGATCTGGGAGCAGTTCTTC. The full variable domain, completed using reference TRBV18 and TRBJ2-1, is NAGVMQNPRHLVRRRGQEARLRCSPMKGHSHVYWYRQLPEEGLKFMVYLQKENIIDESGMPKERFSAEFPKEGPSILRIQQVVRGDSAAYFCASSPETGIWEQFFGPGTRLTVL.

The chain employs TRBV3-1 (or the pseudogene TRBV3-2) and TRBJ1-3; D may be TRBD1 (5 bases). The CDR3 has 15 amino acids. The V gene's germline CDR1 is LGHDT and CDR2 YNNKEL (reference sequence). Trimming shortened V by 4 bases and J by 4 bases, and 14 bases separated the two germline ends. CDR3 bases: TGTGCCAGCAGCCGGGACTCAATAAGGGGAAACACCATATATTTT. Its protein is CASSRDSIRGNTIYF.